A selection of T cell receptor beta chains follows, all from one sample in a study of blood T cell repertoires in COVID-19. The data were produced by immunoSEQ multiplex PCR, yet TCRdb's version contains in-frame clones alone and is incomplete. The sample contains 55,000 to 90,000 clones, more than 85% of which appear only once. The sequenced sample was peripheral blood. All receptors come from a human donor with active COVID-19. The donor label of this sample is uncertain. Both conserved end residues are part of each CDR3. Each record gives: clone size, CDR3 length, V gene, D gene, J gene, CDR3 DNA, CDR3 protein. A D gene is named only where the DNA matches it firmly. Some rows mark clone size as missing; the rest say once, few, many or name a class of expanded clone.

size: .; length: 14; V: TRBV2; D: .; J: TRBJ2-7; DNA: TGTGCCAGCAGTCAGGAAGGGGCGCAGGGTGAGCAGTACTTC; CDR3: CASSQEGAQGEQYF
size: .; length: 15; V: TRBV6-6; D: TRBD2; J: TRBJ2-7; DNA: TGTGCCAGCAGTTCCCCTAGCGGGAGGGGGTACGAGCAGTACTTC; CDR3: CASSSPSGRGYEQYF
size: .; length: 15; V: TRBV4-3; D: .; J: TRBJ1-6; DNA: TGCGCCAGCAGCCAAGAGGGAGGGAATCGTTCACCCCTCCACTTT; CDR3: CASSQEGGNRSPLHF
size: once; length: 16; V: TRBV4-3; D: TRBD2; J: TRBJ2-7; DNA: TGCGCCAGCAGCCAAGAGGGGACTAGCGGGAGTTACGAGCAGTACTTC; CDR3: CASSQEGTSGSYEQYF
size: .; length: 13; V: TRBV11-3; D: .; J: TRBJ1-2; DNA: TGTGCCAGCAGCCCACGTTCAGGGAGGGGCTACACCTTC; CDR3: CASSPRSGRGYTF
size: .; length: 15; V: TRBV7-3; D: .; J: TRBJ1-1; DNA: TGTGCCAGCAGCAAAAGCCCCAAGGAGGCAGTTGAAGCTTTCTTT; CDR3: CASSKSPKEAVEAFF
size: .; length: 13; V: TRBV28; D: TRBD1; J: TRBJ2-7; DNA: TGTGCCAGCTTTAGCGGGACAGGGGCCGAGCAGTACTTC; CDR3: CASFSGTGAEQYF
size: .; length: 15; V: TRBV7-2; D: .; J: TRBJ2-2; DNA: TGTGCCAGCAGCTTAGAGGGCAGGGGTATCGGGGAGCTGTTTTTT; CDR3: CASSLEGRGIGELFF
size: .; length: 15; V: TRBV10-3; D: TRBD1; J: TRBJ1-2; DNA: TGTGCCATCAGCCCAGGGGGCGGATATAACTATGGCTACACCTTC; CDR3: CAISPGGGYNYGYTF
size: .; length: 13; V: TRBV7-3; D: .; J: TRBJ2-2; DNA: TGTGCCAGCAGCTCAGGCCGTGATAGGGAGCTGTTTTTT; CDR3: CASSSGRDRELFF
size: few; length: 22; V: TRBV28; D: TRBD2; J: TRBJ2-7; DNA: TGTGCCAGCAGTTCCCTGACAGGGACTAGCGGGAGTAGTTACGACGTACCCTACGAGCAGTACTTC; CDR3: CASSSLTGTSGSSYDVPYEQYF
size: .; length: 15; V: TRBV4-3; D: .; J: TRBJ2-1; DNA: TGCGCCAGCAGCCATACAGGATTGGGTAACAATGAGCAGTTCTTC; CDR3: CASSHTGLGNNEQFF
size: .; length: 15; V: TRBV18; D: .; J: TRBJ1-5; DNA: TGTGCCAGCTCACCTACCGGGGGGGGGCAACAGCCCCAGCATTTT; CDR3: CASSPTGGGQQPQHF
size: .; length: 14; V: TRBV27; D: .; J: TRBJ1-5; DNA: TGTGCCAGCAGTCTGCGGGGGGCGGGTCAGCCCCAGCATTTT; CDR3: CASSLRGAGQPQHF
size: .; length: 13; V: TRBV9; D: .; J: TRBJ1-2; DNA: TGTGCCAGCAGCGTAGGGGGGCATGGAGGCTACACCTTC; CDR3: CASSVGGHGGYTF
size: .; length: 13; V: TRBV15; D: TRBD2; J: TRBJ2-1; DNA: TGTGCCACTGGACTAGCGACATACAATGAGCAGTTCTTC; CDR3: CATGLATYNEQFF
size: .; length: 16; V: TRBV7-6; D: TRBD2; J: TRBJ2-3; DNA: TGTGCCAGCAGCTTGGGCACTAGCGGGAGTACAGATACGCAGTATTTT; CDR3: CASSLGTSGSTDTQYF
size: .; length: 15; V: TRBV28; D: .; J: TRBJ1-1; DNA: TGTGCCAGCAGTGCCATCAGGGGTACTGGCACTGAAGCTTTCTTT; CDR3: CASSAIRGTGTEAFF
size: .; length: 13; V: TRBV6-6; D: .; J: TRBJ2-4; DNA: TGTGCCAGCAGTTATGGACATGAAAACATTCAGTACTTC; CDR3: CASSYGHENIQYF
size: .; length: 15; V: TRBV12-5; D: .; J: TRBJ1-5; DNA: TGTGCTAGTGGCCTATATTCGGGTAGGCCCTGGGCCCAGCATTTT; CDR3: CASGLYSGRPWAQHF
size: .; length: 15; V: TRBV5-1; D: TRBD1; J: TRBJ1-5; DNA: TGCGCCAGCAGCTCTGGGACCGGGACAGGGGGACTCCAGCATTTT; CDR3: CASSSGTGTGGLQHF
size: .; length: 22; V: TRBV9; D: .; J: TRBJ2-7; DNA: TGTGCCAGCAGCGTAGTAGAGACAGGGGGTAGGCAAGCGGGAGGGCCTCAGAACGAGCAGTACTTC; CDR3: CASSVVETGGRQAGGPQNEQYF
size: .; length: 16; V: TRBV7-2; D: TRBD2; J: TRBJ2-1; DNA: TGTGCCAGCAGCTTAGGCGCTAGCGGCCAATACAATGAGCAGTTCTTC; CDR3: CASSLGASGQYNEQFF
size: .; length: 17; V: TRBV3-1/TRBV3-2; D: .; J: TRBJ1-2; DNA: TGTGCCAGCAGCCAAGGACAGTTCCTTAACCGGGACTATGGCTACACCTTC; CDR3: CASSQGQFLNRDYGYTF
size: once; length: 13; V: TRBV2; D: TRBD1; J: TRBJ2-2; DNA: TGTGCCAGCGGACAGGGAGGAACCGGGGAGCTGTTTTTT; CDR3: CASGQGGTGELFF
size: .; length: 12; V: TRBV12-3/TRBV12-4; D: .; J: TRBJ2-7; DNA: TGTGCCAGCAGTTTGGCCTGGGCCGAGCAGTACTTC; CDR3: CASSLAWAEQYF
size: .; length: 11; V: TRBV2; D: TRBD1; J: TRBJ1-4; DNA: TGTGCCAGCAACCAGGGACAGACTACATTTTTT; CDR3: CASNQGQTTFF
size: few; length: 14; V: TRBV19; D: TRBD1; J: TRBJ1-4; DNA: TGTGCCAGTAGTATAGGACAGGGCGCGAGAAAAACTGTTTTT; CDR3: CASSIGQGARKTVF
size: .; length: 14; V: TRBV28; D: .; J: TRBJ2-7; DNA: TGTGCCAGCAGCAGGGGTGGTTTGAGGAACGAGCAGTACTTC; CDR3: CASSRGGLRNEQYF
size: .; length: 15; V: TRBV4-1; D: .; J: TRBJ2-3; DNA: TGCGCCAGCAGGGTTATAGGACTACCCACAGATACGCAGTATTTT; CDR3: CASRVIGLPTDTQYF
size: .; length: 12; V: TRBV29-1; D: TRBD2; J: TRBJ2-7; DNA: TGCAGCATACTAGCGGTCTCCTACGAGCAGTACTTC; CDR3: CSILAVSYEQYF
size: once; length: 10; V: TRBV28; D: .; J: TRBJ1-2; DNA: TGTGCCAGCGGTCCTAGGGGCTACACCTTC; CDR3: CASGPRGYTF
size: once; length: 16; V: TRBV4-1; D: TRBD2; J: TRBJ2-1; DNA: TGCGCCAGCAGCCAAAGACTAGCGGAGATTTACAATGAGCAGTTCTTC; CDR3: CASSQRLAEIYNEQFF
size: .; length: 17; V: TRBV7-3; D: TRBD1; J: TRBJ1-1; DNA: TGTGCCAGCAGCTTCCATTTCAGGGGGCGCGTTGGCACTGAAGCTTTCTTT; CDR3: CASSFHFRGRVGTEAFF
size: .; length: 12; V: TRBV29-1; D: .; J: TRBJ1-1; DNA: TGCAGCGTTATCCGACAGAACACTGAAGCTTTCTTT; CDR3: CSVIRQNTEAFF
size: .; length: 15; V: TRBV7-9; D: .; J: TRBJ2-7; DNA: TGTGCCAGCCTTAGCAGGTGGGGGCTCCGGAACGAGCAGTACTTC; CDR3: CASLSRWGLRNEQYF
size: .; length: 15; V: TRBV28; D: .; J: TRBJ2-6; DNA: TGTGCCAGCAGGATGGGACTCTCTGGGGCCAACGTCCTGACTTTC; CDR3: CASRMGLSGANVLTF
size: .; length: 13; V: TRBV28; D: TRBD1; J: TRBJ2-7; DNA: TGTGCCAGCAGTCTACAGGGGGCCTACGAGCAGTACTTC; CDR3: CASSLQGAYEQYF
size: .; length: 15; V: TRBV7-2; D: TRBD1; J: TRBJ2-3; DNA: TGTGCCAGCAGCTTAGAGGACAGGGGCACAGATACGCAGTATTTT; CDR3: CASSLEDRGTDTQYF
size: .; length: 16; V: TRBV11-3; D: TRBD1; J: TRBJ1-3; DNA: TGTGCCAGCAGCGAAGGACAGGGTTACTCTGGAAACACCATATATTTT; CDR3: CASSEGQGYSGNTIYF
size: .; length: 16; V: TRBV6-1; D: TRBD2; J: TRBJ2-5; DNA: TGTGCCAGCAGTCAAGTCGGACTAGCGGGAGGGAAGACCCAGTACTTC; CDR3: CASSQVGLAGGKTQYF
size: few; length: 11; V: TRBV30; D: .; J: TRBJ2-7; DNA: TGTGCCTGGAGTCCGCTGACTGACTTCAACTTC; CDR3: CAWSPLTDFNF
size: .; length: 16; V: TRBV19; D: TRBD2; J: TRBJ2-1; DNA: TGTGCCAGTAGTGAGGGACTAGCGGTTTTTTACAATGAGCAGTTCTTC; CDR3: CASSEGLAVFYNEQFF
size: .; length: 12; V: TRBV7-9; D: .; J: TRBJ2-1; DNA: TGTGCCAGCAGCCCGCTAGCCCCTGAGCAGTTCTTC; CDR3: CASSPLAPEQFF
size: .; length: 16; V: TRBV6-5; D: TRBD2; J: TRBJ2-3; DNA: TGTGCCAGCAGTTACTCTGGCGGGAGGGCTGTTGATACGCAGTATTTT; CDR3: CASSYSGGRAVDTQYF
size: .; length: 14; V: TRBV5-4; D: .; J: TRBJ2-7; DNA: TGTGCCAGCAGCTTGCGGGAGGGACAGGGAGAGCAGTACTTC; CDR3: CASSLREGQGEQYF
size: .; length: 14; V: TRBV2; D: TRBD1; J: TRBJ1-3; DNA: TGTGCCAGCAGACAGGGGAGCTCTGGAAACACCATATATTTT; CDR3: CASRQGSSGNTIYF
size: .; length: 15; V: TRBV6-2/TRBV6-3; D: .; J: TRBJ2-2; DNA: TGTGCCAGCAGTTACTTAACAGCGAACACCGGGGAGCTGTTTTTT; CDR3: CASSYLTANTGELFF
size: .; length: 13; V: TRBV7-2; D: TRBD1; J: TRBJ2-1; DNA: TGTGCCATAACCGGGACAGGGGTTGGTGAGCAGTTCTTC; CDR3: CAITGTGVGEQFF
size: .; length: 17; V: TRBV2; D: TRBD2; J: TRBJ2-5; DNA: TGTGCCAGCAGAGCCGACCTCACACCTAGCGGCCAAGAGACCCAGTACTTC; CDR3: CASRADLTPSGQETQYF
size: .; length: 15; V: TRBV5-1; D: TRBD1; J: TRBJ2-7; DNA: TGCGCCAGCAGCTTGGGACCGGGACAGGGGTACGAGCAGTACTTC; CDR3: CASSLGPGQGYEQYF
size: .; length: 13; V: TRBV5-4; D: .; J: TRBJ2-3; DNA: TGTGCCAGTTGGGGGGATCTCACAGATACGCAGTATTTT; CDR3: CASWGDLTDTQYF
size: .; length: 15; V: TRBV19; D: TRBD1; J: TRBJ1-2; DNA: TGTGCCAGTAGTTCCATACAGGGGGCTAACTATGGCTACACCTTC; CDR3: CASSSIQGANYGYTF
size: .; length: 14; V: TRBV6-2/TRBV6-3; D: .; J: TRBJ1-1; DNA: TGTGCCAGCAGTTACAGCCAGGAGAACACTGAAGCTTTCTTT; CDR3: CASSYSQENTEAFF
size: .; length: 15; V: TRBV20-1; D: TRBD2; J: TRBJ2-1; DNA: TGCAGTGCTAGTGTAGCGGGAGAATTCTACAATGAGCAGTTCTTC; CDR3: CSASVAGEFYNEQFF
size: .; length: 14; V: TRBV3-1/TRBV3-2; D: .; J: TRBJ1-6; DNA: TGTGCCAGCAGCCAAGATCCCGGAGGGTCACCCCTCCACTTT; CDR3: CASSQDPGGSPLHF
size: .; length: 13; V: TRBV27; D: .; J: TRBJ1-1; DNA: TGTGCCAGCAGGGACACGGGCGCGGCTGAAGCTTTCTTT; CDR3: CASRDTGAAEAFF
size: .; length: 16; V: TRBV6-2/TRBV6-3; D: TRBD1; J: TRBJ2-3; DNA: TGTGCCAGCAGTTATAGACAGGGGTCCTTCACAGATACGCAGTATTTT; CDR3: CASSYRQGSFTDTQYF
size: .; length: 18; V: TRBV28; D: TRBD2; J: TRBJ2-3; DNA: TGTGCCAGCAGGGGGACTAGCGGGAGTCCCCGGTACACAGATACGCAGTATTTT; CDR3: CASRGTSGSPRYTDTQYF